The 29 T cell receptor beta chains in this list originate from one sample, sequenced in a study of cytomegalovirus exposure and HLA in healthy donors. With 60 Vbeta and 13 Jbeta primers, the PCR was carried out. Some clones are missing from TCRdb's copy, which holds only in-frame ones; the method was immunoSEQ multiplex PCR. The repertoire consists of 210,000 or so clones, with roughly 83% occurring once and the leading ten covering about 1.4%. The sequencing sample was made of PBMCs. All receptors come from a girl aged 10 to 17 in good health and CMV-seronegative.

The chain employs TRBV14 and TRBJ1-2, with D perhaps TRBD1 (6 bases). Deletions cut 3 bases from V and 5 bases from J, with 16 bases between. This CDR3 is 15 amino acids long. Germline CDR1 SGHDN, CDR2 FVKESK. The CDR3 loop reads CASSQTGIRVYGYTF. CDR3 coding DNA: TGTGCCAGCAGCCAGACAGGCATTAGAGTTTATGGCTACACCTTC.

J is TRBJ1-2 and V is TRBV28; weak D call: TRBD1 (5 bases). The CDR3 is 16 amino acids. Trimming removed 5 bases from V and 2 bases from J, with 18 bases in between. Germline lookup yields CDR1 MDHEN and CDR2 SYDVKM. The CDR3 loop is CASSTGYGTGNYGYTF. The CDR3 DNA reads TGTGCCAGCAGTACCGGCTATGGCACAGGAAACTATGGCTACACCTTC.

CDR3 DNA: TGTGCCAGCATTCAAAGGGGGCGCGACTACCGATCGAAAGCTAACTATGGCTACACCTTC. It is translated as CASIQRGRDYRSKANYGYTF. The V gene is TRBV28, the J gene TRBJ1-2; 7 nucleotides line up with TRBD1. Germline CDR1 reads MDHEN; CDR2 reads SYDVKM. V gave up 7 bases and J gave up 0 bases; unmatched junction bases: 23. This CDR3 has 20 residues.

The J gene is TRBJ2-1, the V gene TRBV7-3; 14 nucleotides align to TRBD2. V was clipped by 5 bases and J by 5 bases; unmatched bases: 11. CDR1 and CDR2 from the germline V gene are SGHTA and FQGTGA. This CDR3 is built from 18 residues. CDR3 bases: TGTGCCAGCAGCCCTAGACGCCCGGGACTAGCGGGAGACAATGAGCAGTTCTTC. It specifies CASSPRRPGLAGDNEQFF.

This clone was seen a few times. The chain uses TRBV30 and TRBJ1-1; D unclear. Trimming cost V 5 bases and J 0 bases, with 4 bases left between them. This CDR3 is 11 amino acids long. From germline, CDR1 is GTSNPN and CDR2 SVGIG (reference sequence). The CDR3 nucleotides are TGTGCCTGGTATATGAACACTGAAGCTTTCTTT. This codes for CAWYMNTEAFF.

V gene TRBV2 combines with J gene TRBJ1-5; D is unclear. Trimming cost V 5 bases and J 4 bases, with 15 bases left between them. CDR1 is SNHLY, CDR2 FYNNEI, per germline. CDR3 length: 15 residues. In DNA form, the CDR3 reads TGTGCCAGCAGTTCAGGCGGGCAGCAAAATCAGCCCCAGCATTTT. It translates to CASSSGGQQNQPQHF.

This rearrangement joins TRBV5-8 to TRBJ2-7, with 10 bases identical to TRBD1. V lost 2 bases and J lost 6; bases outside the gene matches: 5. Germline values: CDR1 SGHTS, CDR2 YDEGEE. The CDR3 is 14 residues long. As DNA, the CDR3 is TGTGCCAGCAGCTTTCGGGACAGGGGAGGCGAGCAGTACTTC. The encoded protein is CASSFRDRGGEQYF.

V usage is TRBV11-1 and J usage is TRBJ2-1, with D tentatively TRBD2 (5 bases). CDR1 is SGHAT, CDR2 FQDESV, per germline (reference sequence). Trimming pared 5 bases from V and 0 bases from J, leaving 14 bases between. The CDR3 has 16 residues. CDR3 residues: CASSLHRGSSYNEQFF. CDR3 nucleotide sequence: TGTGCCAGCAGCCTCCACCGGGGTAGCTCCTACAATGAGCAGTTCTTC. The full variable domain, with the rest looked up from reference TRBV11-1 and TRBJ2-1, is EAEVAQSPRYKITEKSQAVAFWCDPISGHATLYWYRQILGQGPELLVQFQDESVVDDSQLPKDRFSAERLKGVDSTLKIQPAELGDSAMYLCASSLHRGSSYNEQFFGPGTRLTVL.

In its sample, this clone was seen once. The chain links TRBV7-3 to TRBJ2-7; possible D gene TRBD2, 7 bases. Germline assignment: CDR1 SGHTA and CDR2 FQGTGA. The CDR3 runs 15 residues. Trimming shortened V by 3 bases and J by 2 bases, and 14 bases separated the two germline ends. CDR3 DNA: TGTGCCAGCAGCTTTTTCGGGGGGCTAACCTACGAGCAGTACTTC. Its protein product is CASSFFGGLTYEQYF.

The V and J genes are TRBV6-6 and TRBJ2-2; a weak D match, TRBD2 (6 bases). Trimming removed 6 bases from V and 5 bases from J, with 13 bases in between. This CDR3 comprises 14 residues. Germline lookup yields CDR1 MNHNY and CDR2 SVGAGI (reference sequence). The DNA for the CDR3 is TGTGCCAGCAGGGGAGGAAGGGAAACCGGGGAGCTGTTTTTT. It codes for CASRGGRETGELFF.

The chain recombines TRBV15 with TRBJ1-1, with D perhaps TRBD1 (5 bases). V was clipped by 1 base and J by 3 bases, with 12 bases between them. The CDR3 covers 15 residues. The germline V gene encodes CDR1 LNHNV and CDR2 YYDKDF (reference sequence). This CDR3 reads CATSRGRGGDTEAFF. CDR3 coding DNA: TGTGCCACCAGCAGAGGGAGGGGAGGGGACACTGAAGCTTTCTTT.

V and J are TRBV5-4 and TRBJ2-1; no definite D call. Germline V gives CDR1 SGHNT, CDR2 YYREEE (reference sequence). V dropped 0 bases and J dropped 5 bases, with 9 bases sitting between them. The CDR3 consists of 14 residues. As DNA, the CDR3 is TGTGCCAGCAGCTTGGAGACAAACAACAATGAGCAGTTCTTC. Protein: CASSLETNNNEQFF.

CDR3 in amino acids: CASSRTSGKYEQYF. The CDR3 DNA reads TGCGCCAGCAGCCGGACTAGCGGGAAGTACGAGCAGTACTTC. The chain has TRBV4-1 and TRBJ2-7, with TRBD2 matching 12 bases. The germline V gene has CDR1 MGHRA and CDR2 YSYEKL. CDR3 length equals 14 residues. V was pared by 4 bases and J by 4 bases, with 2 bases of the junction left unmatched.

Note on this clone: Additional DNA sequences in this sample encode the identical CDR3. The V gene is TRBV28, the J gene TRBJ2-2; D gene ambiguous. The germline V gene has CDR1 MDHEN and CDR2 SYDVKM. Deletions cut 4 bases from V and 7 bases from J, with 4 bases between. This CDR3 has 11 residues. CDR3 protein: CASSSGGELFF. CDR3 sequence (DNA): TGTGCCAGCAGTTCGGGCGGGGAGCTGTTTTTT.

This rearrangement joins TRBV30 to TRBJ2-7, with D possibly being TRBD2 (6 bases). The germline V gene encodes CDR1 GTSNPN and CDR2 SVGIG (reference sequence). This CDR3 is 12 amino acids long. The V end was cut by 4 bases, the J end by 5 bases, with 12 bases between. Written as DNA, the CDR3 is TGTGCCTGGAACCGGGGGTACCACGAGCAGTACTTC. It encodes CAWNRGYHEQYF.

The CDR3 spells CASSLFYEQFF. CDR3 coding DNA: TGCGCCAGCAGCTTGTTCTATGAGCAGTTCTTC. The chain has TRBV5-1 and TRBJ2-1; no firm D call. The CDR3 has 11 amino acids. The germline gives CDR1 SGHRS, CDR2 YFSETQ. V dropped 1 base and J dropped 8 bases, with 4 bases sitting between them.

The chain is built from TRBV7-2 and TRBJ2-3, with a tentative D call TRBD1 (6 bases). The germline CDR1 and CDR2 sequences are SGHTA and FQGNSA. The length of the CDR3 is 15 residues. V shed 4 bases and J shed 2 bases, with 13 bases lying between them. CDR3 coding DNA: TGTGCCAGCAGCTCCGACAGGCCGATCACAGATACGCAGTATTTT. This sequence encodes CASSSDRPITDTQYF.

The chain combines TRBV28 with TRBJ1-1; possible D gene TRBD1, 5 bases. This CDR3 spans 17 amino acids. V was trimmed by 5 bases and J by 1 base, leaving 20 bases between them. CDR1 and CDR2 (germline): MDHEN, SYDVKM. The chain's CDR3 is CASSLPLGGGGNTEAFF. CDR3 bases: TGTGCCAGCAGTCTCCCCCTGGGTGGGGGGGGGAACACTGAAGCTTTCTTT. The complete variable domain, with remaining parts taken from reference TRBV28 and TRBJ1-1, reads DVKVTQSSRYLVKRTGEKVFLECVQDMDHENMFWYRQDPGLGLRLIYFSYDVKMKEKGDIPEGYSVSREKKERFSLILESASTNQTSMYLCASSLPLGGGGNTEAFFGQGTRLTVV.

CDR3 in amino acids: CASSLKGATEAFF. CDR3 nucleotides: TGTGCCAGCAGTTTAAAGGGGGCCACTGAAGCTTTCTTT. This chain joins TRBV27 and TRBJ1-1, with 7 bases aligning to TRBD1. CDR1 is MNHEY and CDR2 is SMNVEV in the germline V gene (reference sequence). The junction had 1 base not matched to a gene; V was cut back by 2 bases and J by 4 bases. This CDR3 has 13 amino acids.

The genes are TRBV27 and TRBJ2-3, with TRBD2 identical over 15 bases. The CDR3 is 16 residues long. CDR1 MNHEY and CDR2 SMNVEV come from the germline V gene (reference sequence). Losses at the gene ends were 5 bases for V and 6 bases for J; bases not matched to a gene: 6. The CDR3 DNA reads TGTGCCAGCAGTGTTCACGGGACTAGCGGGAGGGATACGCAGTATTTT. Its protein is CASSVHGTSGRDTQYF.

The chain combines TRBV5-1 with TRBJ2-5, with TRBD1 as a possible D gene (6 bases). The V end lost 3 bases, the J end lost 3 bases, and 12 bases lay between the germline ends. The CDR3 contains 14 residues. CDR1 SGHRS and CDR2 YFSETQ come from the germline V gene. The CDR3 region is CASSSAQGKETQYF. As DNA, the CDR3 is TGCGCCAGCAGCTCGGCCCAGGGGAAAGAGACCCAGTACTTC.

V and J are TRBV27 and TRBJ2-3; D gene unclear. The ends were cut back, 3 bases at V and 1 base at J, with 5 bases in the middle. Germline V CDR1 and CDR2: MNHEY, SMNVEV (reference sequence). CDR3 size: 13 residues. CDR3 coding DNA: TGTGCCAGCAGTTTCCTCCGCACAGATACGCAGTATTTT. This encodes CASSFLRTDTQYF.

This clone has more than one count but fewer than ten. The V gene is TRBV7-9, the J gene TRBJ2-4, with TRBD1 identical over 8 bases. The ends lost 3 bases at V and 13 bases at J; junction bases unmatched: 14. Germline values: CDR1 SEHNR, CDR2 FQNEAQ (reference sequence). The CDR3 spans 15 residues. The CDR3 sequence: CASSFRSEAQGVQYF. CDR3 sequence (DNA): TGTGCCAGCAGCTTCCGAAGCGAGGCACAGGGGGTCCAGTACTTC.

This chain connects TRBV18 to TRBJ2-5; D is possibly TRBD1 (6 bases). V was shortened by 6 bases and J by 4 bases, with 15 bases between the two germline ends. Germline assignment: CDR1 KGHSH and CDR2 LQKENI. The CDR3 is made up of 14 amino acids. The CDR3 region is CASSYTGYRETQYF. The CDR3 nucleotides are TGTGCCAGCTCCTATACAGGGTATCGAGAGACCCAGTACTTC.

This clone was counted only a few times. This sequence joins TRBV19 and TRBJ2-1; tentatively, D is TRBD1 (7 bases). V lost 7 bases, J lost 1 base, and 14 bases lay in between. Germline V CDR1 and CDR2: LNHDA, SQIVND (reference sequence). The CDR3 is made up of 15 amino acids. This CDR3 is CASNPGGMSYNEQFF. The CDR3 DNA reads as TGTGCCAGTAACCCAGGGGGGATGTCCTACAATGAGCAGTTCTTC.

This chain links TRBV25-1 with TRBJ2-5; 9 bases fit TRBD2. This CDR3 is 13 amino acids long. The J segment lost 8 bases and the V segment lost 7 bases, leaving 8 bases of the junction unmatched. Looked up from germline, CDR1 is MGHDK and CDR2 is SYGVNS. The CDR3 loop is CASTPSGRSTQYF. CDR3 nucleotide sequence: TGTGCCAGCACTCCCAGCGGGAGGAGTACCCAGTACTTC.

The chain has TRBV5-6 and TRBJ1-5, with D possibly TRBD1 on 5 matching bases. Germline CDR1 SGHDT, CDR2 YYEEEE. V lost 2 bases and J lost 5, with 8 bases in between. The CDR3 extends over 13 amino acids. CDR3 residues: CASSFRGDQPQHF. CDR3 DNA sequence: TGTGCCAGCAGCTTCCGGGGGGATCAGCCCCAGCATTTT.

This clone appeared once. This chain links TRBV6-1 with TRBJ2-3; maybe TRBD1 (6 bases). V was pared by 8 bases and J by 1 base, with 16 bases between. The CDR3 spans 15 residues. Germline V gene data show CDR1 as MNHNS and CDR2 as SASEGT. The CDR3 DNA sequence: TGTGCCAGCTCCTCCGGGACATGGGGCACAGATACGCAGTATTTT. Its translation is CASSSGTWGTDTQYF.

The rearrangement joins TRBV10-3 to TRBJ2-3; D is perhaps TRBD2 (6 bases). With 4 bases removed from V and 3 bases from J, the gap between germline ends came to 14 bases. Germline CDR1 ENHRY, CDR2 SYGVKD. This CDR3 is 15 amino acids long. For the CDR3, the DNA is TGTGCCATCAGTGGTCGGACGGGGGTGACAGATACGCAGTATTTT. Its protein product is CAISGRTGVTDTQYF.